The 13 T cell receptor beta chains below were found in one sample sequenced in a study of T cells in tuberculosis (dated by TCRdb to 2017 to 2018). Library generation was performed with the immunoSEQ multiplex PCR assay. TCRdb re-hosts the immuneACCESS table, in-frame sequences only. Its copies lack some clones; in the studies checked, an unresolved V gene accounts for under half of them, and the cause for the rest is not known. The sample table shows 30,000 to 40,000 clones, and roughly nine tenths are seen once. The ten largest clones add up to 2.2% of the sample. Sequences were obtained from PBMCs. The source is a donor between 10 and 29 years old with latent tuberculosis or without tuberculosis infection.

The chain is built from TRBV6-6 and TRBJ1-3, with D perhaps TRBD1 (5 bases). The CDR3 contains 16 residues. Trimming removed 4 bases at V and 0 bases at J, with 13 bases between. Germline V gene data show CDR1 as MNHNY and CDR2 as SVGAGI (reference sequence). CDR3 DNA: TGTGCCAGCAGTTTCGGACGGGGGGTCTCTGGAAACACCATATATTTT. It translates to CASSFGRGVSGNTIYF.

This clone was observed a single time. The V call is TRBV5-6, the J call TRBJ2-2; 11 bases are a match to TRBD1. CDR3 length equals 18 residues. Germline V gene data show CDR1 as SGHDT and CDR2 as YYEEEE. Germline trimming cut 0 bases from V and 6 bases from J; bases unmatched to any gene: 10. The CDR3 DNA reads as TGTGCCAGCAGCTTGGAATGGGTCGGGACAGGGGGGGCCGGGGAGCTGTTTTTT. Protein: CASSLEWVGTGGAGELFF. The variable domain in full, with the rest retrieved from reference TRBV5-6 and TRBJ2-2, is DAGVTQSPTHLIKTRGQQVTLRCSPKSGHDTVSWYQQALGQGPQFIFQYYEEEERQRGNFPDRFSGHQFPNYSSELNVNALLLGDSALYLCASSLEWVGTGGAGELFFGEGSRLTVL.

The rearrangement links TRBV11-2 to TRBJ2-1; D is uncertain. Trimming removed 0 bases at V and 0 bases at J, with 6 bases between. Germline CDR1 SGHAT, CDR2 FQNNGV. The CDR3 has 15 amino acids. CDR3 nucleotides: TGTGCCAGCAGCTTAGAGCAGAACTCCTACAATGAGCAGTTCTTC. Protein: CASSLEQNSYNEQFF.

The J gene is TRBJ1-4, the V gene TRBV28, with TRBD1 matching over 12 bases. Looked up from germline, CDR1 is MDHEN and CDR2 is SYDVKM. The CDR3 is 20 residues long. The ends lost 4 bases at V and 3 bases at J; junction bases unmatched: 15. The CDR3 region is CASSCWDRGRGGGSNEKLFF. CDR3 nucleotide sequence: TGTGCCAGCAGTTGCTGGGACAGGGGGCGGGGAGGCGGGTCTAATGAAAAACTGTTTTTT.

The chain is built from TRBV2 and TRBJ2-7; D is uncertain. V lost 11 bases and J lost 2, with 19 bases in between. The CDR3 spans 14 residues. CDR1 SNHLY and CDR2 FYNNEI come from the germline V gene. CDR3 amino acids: CASTQVGTTYEQYF. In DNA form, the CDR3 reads TGTGCCTCTACTCAGGTGGGCACGACCTACGAGCAGTACTTC. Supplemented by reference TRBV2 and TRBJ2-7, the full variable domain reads EPEVTQTPSHQVTQMGQEVILRCVPISNHLYFYWYRQILGQKVEFLVSFYNNEISEKSEIFDDQFSVERPDGSNFTLKIRSTKLEDSAMYFCASTQVGTTYEQYFGPGTRLTVT.

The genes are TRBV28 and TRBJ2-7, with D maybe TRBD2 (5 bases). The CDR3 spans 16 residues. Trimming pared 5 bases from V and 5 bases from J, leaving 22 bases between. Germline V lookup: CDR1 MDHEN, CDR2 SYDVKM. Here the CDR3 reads CASSAYLATYGDEQYF. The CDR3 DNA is TGTGCCAGCAGTGCCTACCTCGCTACATACGGGGACGAGCAGTACTTC.

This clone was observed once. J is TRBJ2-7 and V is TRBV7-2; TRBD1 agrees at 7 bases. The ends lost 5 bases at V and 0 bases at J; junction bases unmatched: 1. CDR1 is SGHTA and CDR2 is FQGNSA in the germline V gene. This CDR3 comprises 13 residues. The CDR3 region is CASSPGGSYEQYF. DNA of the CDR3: TGTGCCAGCAGCCCAGGGGGCTCCTACGAGCAGTACTTC. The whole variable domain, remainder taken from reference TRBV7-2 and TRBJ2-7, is GAGVSQSPSNKVTEKGKDVELRCDPISGHTALYWYRQSLGQGLEFLIYFQGNSAPDKSGLPSDRFSAERTGGSVSTLTIQRTQQEDSAVYLCASSPGGSYEQYFGPGTRLTVT.

As DNA, the CDR3 is TGTGCCACCAGCAGACCTCAGGGGGCTGGAGAAAAACTGTTTTTT. It codes for CATSRPQGAGEKLFF. The chain has TRBV15 and TRBJ1-4, with 8 bases lining up with TRBD1. Germline V lookup: CDR1 LNHNV, CDR2 YYDKDF (reference sequence). The CDR3 contains 15 residues. After removal of 2 bases from V and 8 bases from J, the junction contained 7 bases not matched to a gene.

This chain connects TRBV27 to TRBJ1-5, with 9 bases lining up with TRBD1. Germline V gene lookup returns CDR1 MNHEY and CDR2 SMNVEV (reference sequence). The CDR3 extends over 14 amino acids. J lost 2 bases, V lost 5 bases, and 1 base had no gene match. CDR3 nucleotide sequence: TGTGCCAGCAGTAGACAGGGGGGCAATCAGCCCCAGCATTTT. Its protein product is CASSRQGGNQPQHF.

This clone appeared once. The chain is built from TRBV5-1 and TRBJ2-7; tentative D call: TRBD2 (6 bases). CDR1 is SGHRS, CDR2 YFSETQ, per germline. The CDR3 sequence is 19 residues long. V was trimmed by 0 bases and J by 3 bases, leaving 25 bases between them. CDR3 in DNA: TGCGCCAGCAGCTTGGGTATCCCATTATCGGGGAGGCACATCTACGAGCAGTACTTC. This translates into CASSLGIPLSGRHIYEQYF.

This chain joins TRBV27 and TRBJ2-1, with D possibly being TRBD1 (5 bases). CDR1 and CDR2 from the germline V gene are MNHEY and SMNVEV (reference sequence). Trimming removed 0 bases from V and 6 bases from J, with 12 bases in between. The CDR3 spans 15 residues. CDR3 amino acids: CASSLSRTRANEQFF. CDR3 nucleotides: TGTGCCAGCAGTTTATCTCGAACCAGGGCCAATGAGCAGTTCTTC.

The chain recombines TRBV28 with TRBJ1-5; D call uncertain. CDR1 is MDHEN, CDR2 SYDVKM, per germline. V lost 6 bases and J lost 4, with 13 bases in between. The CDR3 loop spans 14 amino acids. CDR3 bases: TGTGCCAGCAGCCCCGTTGAGCTAAATCAGCCCCAGCATTTT. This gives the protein CASSPVELNQPQHF.

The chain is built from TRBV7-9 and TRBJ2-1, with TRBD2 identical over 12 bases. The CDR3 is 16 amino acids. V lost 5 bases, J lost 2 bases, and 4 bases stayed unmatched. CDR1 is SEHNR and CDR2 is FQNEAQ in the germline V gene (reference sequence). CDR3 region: CASSGGLAGTYNEQFF. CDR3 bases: TGTGCCAGCAGCGGCGGACTAGCGGGGACCTACAATGAGCAGTTCTTC.